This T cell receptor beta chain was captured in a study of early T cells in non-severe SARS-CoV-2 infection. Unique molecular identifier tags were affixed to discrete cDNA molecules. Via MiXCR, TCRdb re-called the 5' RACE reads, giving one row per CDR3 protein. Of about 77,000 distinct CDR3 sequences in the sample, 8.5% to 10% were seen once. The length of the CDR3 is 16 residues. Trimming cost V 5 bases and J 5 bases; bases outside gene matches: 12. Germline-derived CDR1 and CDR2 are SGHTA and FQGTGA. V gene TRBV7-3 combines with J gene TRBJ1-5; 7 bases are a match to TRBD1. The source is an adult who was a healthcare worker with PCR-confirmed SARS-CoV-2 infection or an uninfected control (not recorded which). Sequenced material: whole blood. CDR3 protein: CASSASTGDEDQPQHF. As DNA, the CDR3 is TGTGCCAGCAGCGCCTCAACAGGGGACGAGGATCAGCCCCAGCATTTT.